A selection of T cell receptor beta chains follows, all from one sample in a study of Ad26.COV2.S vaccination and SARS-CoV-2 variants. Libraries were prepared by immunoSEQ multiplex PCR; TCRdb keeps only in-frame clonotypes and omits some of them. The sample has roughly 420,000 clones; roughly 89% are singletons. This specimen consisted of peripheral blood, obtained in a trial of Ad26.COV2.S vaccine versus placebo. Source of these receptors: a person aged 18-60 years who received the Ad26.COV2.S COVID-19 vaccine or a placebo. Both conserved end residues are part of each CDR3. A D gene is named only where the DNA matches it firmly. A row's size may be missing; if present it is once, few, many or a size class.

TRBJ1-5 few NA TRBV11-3 TGTGCCAGCAGCTCCAGGACGGGGCAGCCCCAGCATTTT CASSSRTGQPQHF
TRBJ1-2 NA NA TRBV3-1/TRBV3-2 TGTGCCAGCAGCCGAGCAGGGACGGAGAACTATGGCTACACCTTC CASSRAGTENYGYTF
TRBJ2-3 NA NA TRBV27 TGTGCCAGCAGCTTGGGACTCCCCGTAACAGATACGCAGTATTTT CASSLGLPVTDTQYF
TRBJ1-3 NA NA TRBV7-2 TGTGCCAGCAGGTATGCTGGAAACACCATATATTTT CASRYAGNTIYF
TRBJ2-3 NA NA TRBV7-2 TGTGCCAGCAGCTCGAATCTAGCAGATACGCAGTATTTT CASSSNLADTQYF
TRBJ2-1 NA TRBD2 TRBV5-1 TGCGCCAGCAGCTTGGCCAATAGCGGGGGGACTATGTACAATGAGCAGTTCTTC CASSLANSGGTMYNEQFF
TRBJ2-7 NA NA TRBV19 TGTGCCAGTAGTGGGGGCACCGGGGGCGAGCAGTACTTC CASSGGTGGEQYF
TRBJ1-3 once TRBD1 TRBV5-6 TGTGCCAGCAGCTTCCTCGAGGGGGCGTTGGGAAACACCATATATTTT CASSFLEGALGNTIYF
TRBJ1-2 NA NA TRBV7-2 TGTGCCAGCAGCATGGCGGGCAGTCTTAACTATGGCTACACCTTC CASSMAGSLNYGYTF
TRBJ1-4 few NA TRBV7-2 TGTGCCAGCAGCTCCAACACAGGGAACGAAAAACTGTTTTTT CASSSNTGNEKLFF
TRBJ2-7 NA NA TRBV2 TGTGCCAGCAGCGATCAGGGCACGGCCTACGAGCAGTACTTC CASSDQGTAYEQYF
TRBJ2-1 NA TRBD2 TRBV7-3 TGTGCCAGCAGCTTAGCGGGAGTGAATGAGCAGTTCTTC CASSLAGVNEQFF
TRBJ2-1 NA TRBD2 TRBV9 TGTGCCAGCAGCGGCGGGAGCTCCTACAATGAGCAGTTCTTC CASSGGSSYNEQFF
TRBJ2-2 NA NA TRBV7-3 TGTGCCAGCAGCCTTGACACCGGGGAGCTGTTTTTT CASSLDTGELFF
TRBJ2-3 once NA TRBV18 TGTGCCAGCTCACCACAGGCGGGGTCAGATACGCAGTATTTT CASSPQAGSDTQYF
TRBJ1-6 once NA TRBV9 TGTGCCAGCAGCAGGGAGACAGAGGGGTCACCCCTCCACTTT CASSRETEGSPLHF
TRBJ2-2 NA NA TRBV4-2 TGTGCCAGCAGCCAAGATGGAGGGTGGAATGGCGGGGAGCTGTTTTTT CASSQDGGWNGGELFF
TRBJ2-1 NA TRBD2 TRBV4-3 TGCGCCAGCAGCCAACTACTAGCGGGGAAAAATGAGCAGTTCTTC CASSQLLAGKNEQFF
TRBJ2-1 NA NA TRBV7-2 TGTGCCAGCAGCTCCCCGTTCGAGCGACGTGAGCAGTTCTTC CASSSPFERREQFF
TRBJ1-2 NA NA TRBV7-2 TGTGCCAGCAGCTTTCTCTGGGTCTATGGCTACACCTTC CASSFLWVYGYTF
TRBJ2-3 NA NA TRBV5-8 TGTGCCAGTCCCGTCCTTGGACAATTTGAGAAGACAGATACGCAGTATTTT CASPVLGQFEKTDTQYF
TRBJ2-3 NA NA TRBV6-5 TGTGCCAGCAGTTACCGGGCCACAGATACGCAGTATTTT CASSYRATDTQYF
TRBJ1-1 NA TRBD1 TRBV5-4 TGTGCCAGCATCCGGACAGGGACGAACACTGAAGCTTTCTTT CASIRTGTNTEAFF
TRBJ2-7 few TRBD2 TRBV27 TGTGCCAGCAGAAGGACGGCCTTCGGGGGTAGCGGGTCACCCTACGAGCAGTACTTC CASRRTAFGGSGSPYEQYF
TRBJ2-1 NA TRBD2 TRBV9 TGTGCCAGCAGCGGAGGAGCGGGGGCGGATTACAATGAGCAGTTCTTC CASSGGAGADYNEQFF
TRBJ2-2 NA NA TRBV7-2 TGTGCCAGCAGCCCCAGCACGAACACCGGGGAGCTGTTTTTT CASSPSTNTGELFF
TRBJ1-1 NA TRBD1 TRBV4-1 TGCGCCAGCAGCTCGGTCAGGGGGCGAAGCACTGAAGCTTTCTTT CASSSVRGRSTEAFF
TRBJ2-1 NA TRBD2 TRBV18 TGTGCCAGCTCACCACGATTTAGCGGGAGTATCAATGAGCAGTTCTTC CASSPRFSGSINEQFF
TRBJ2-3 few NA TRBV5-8 TGTGCCAGCAGCTTGGACACAGATACGCAGTATTTT CASSLDTDTQYF
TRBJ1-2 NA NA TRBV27 TGTGCCAGCAGTTCCTCCGGGGGGTACTATGGCTACACCTTC CASSSSGGYYGYTF
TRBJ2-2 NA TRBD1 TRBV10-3 TGTGCCATCAGTGGGGACAGGGGAGACACCGGGGAGCTGTTTTTT CAISGDRGDTGELFF
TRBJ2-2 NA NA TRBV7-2 TGTGCCAGCAGCTTAATGTCCAGGGGGAACACCGGGGAGCTGTTTTTT CASSLMSRGNTGELFF
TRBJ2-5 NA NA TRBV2 TGTGCCAGCAAGGGAGAAGAGACCCAGTACTTC CASKGEETQYF
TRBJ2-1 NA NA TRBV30 TGTGCCTGGAGTAAGGGGAGACTGTTGAGCTCCTACAATGAGCAGTTCTTC CAWSKGRLLSSYNEQFF
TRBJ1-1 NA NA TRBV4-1 TGCGCCAGCAGCCAAGTTCTCGTAGGGAACACTGAAGCTTTCTTT CASSQVLVGNTEAFF
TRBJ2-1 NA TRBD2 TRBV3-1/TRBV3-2 TGTGCCAGCAAACCCACGGGGGGGAACTACAATGAGCAGTTCTTC CASKPTGGNYNEQFF
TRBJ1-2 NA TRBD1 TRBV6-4 TGTGCCATACCCAGGGGGCTGGAGGGCTACACCTTC CAIPRGLEGYTF
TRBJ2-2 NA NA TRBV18 TGTGCCAGCTCACCAAAGTCCGCAGGGCGAGGCACCGGGGAGCTGTTTTTT CASSPKSAGRGTGELFF
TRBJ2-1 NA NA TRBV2 TGTGCCAGCACCCGAGTGGGTTACAATGAGCAGTTCTTC CASTRVGYNEQFF
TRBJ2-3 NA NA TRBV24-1 TGTGCCACCAGTGATTTAGGTTCCAGACTTTTT CATSDLGSRLF
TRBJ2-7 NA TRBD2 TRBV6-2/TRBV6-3 TGTGCCAGCAGTCAGGGAGGGGAGAGCTACGAGCAGTACTTC CASSQGGESYEQYF
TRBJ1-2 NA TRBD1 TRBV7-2 TGTGCCAGCAGCCCCGGACAGGGCCGCTATGGCTACACCTTC CASSPGQGRYGYTF
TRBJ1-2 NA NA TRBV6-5 TGTGCCAGCAGTTACGGCCCAGGGAAGCCTGCTGGCTACACCTTC CASSYGPGKPAGYTF
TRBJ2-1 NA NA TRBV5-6 TGTGCCAGCAGCTTGGAAACTTTGCCTCATGAGCAGTTCTTC CASSLETLPHEQFF
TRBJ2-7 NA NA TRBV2 TGTGCCAGCAGTTTTGACAGCTACGAGCAGTACTTC CASSFDSYEQYF
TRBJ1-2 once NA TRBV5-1 TGCGCCAGCAGCTTCCGACAAGAAGGGACGGCGGAGGGCTACACCTTC CASSFRQEGTAEGYTF
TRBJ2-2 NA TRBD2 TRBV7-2 TGTGCCAGCAGCTTAGTCCGTGCTAGCGCGGGAGGAACCGGGGAGCTGTTTTTT CASSLVRASAGGTGELFF